This TCR beta chain appears in the sequencing data of a study of CD8+ T cells in alopecia areata. Isolated RNA was reverse transcribed into cDNA used as the sequencing template. The protocol was immunoSEQ multiplex PCR, while the TCRdb copy is restricted to in-frame clones and leaves out a portion. The data hold 200,000 to 250,000 clones, with 50% to 65% observed a single time. Sequencing used CD4+ T cells sorted from blood, obtained at week 0. The TCR was taken from a human donor with alopecia areata.

The CDR3: CASSQGGQTGELFF. DNA of the CDR3: TGCGCCAGCAGCCAAGGGGGACAGACCGGGGAGCTGTTTTTT. The chain is built from TRBV4-1 and TRBJ2-2, with TRBD1 matching 7 bases. Looked up from germline, CDR1 is MGHRA and CDR2 is YSYEKL. V lost 1 base and J lost 5; bases outside the gene matches: 1. This CDR3 is built from 14 residues.